This TCR beta chain originates from a study of cytomegalovirus exposure and HLA in healthy donors (dated by TCRdb to the late 2010s). For context, the study as a whole: An earlier analysis of roughly 630 of the donors reported approximately 300 Gb of sequence data and around 120 million unique TCR beta sequences from about 179 million T cells. Because of strong linkage in the cohort, four or five DR-DQ haplotypes were treated as single units for association and clustering. HLA typing covered class I and class II loci at four-digit resolution. Of the roughly 410 genotyped donors, 75% to 85% were placed in the genetic ancestry cluster associated with self-reported Caucasian donors. Alongside the repertoire data, information on donor age, sex, ethnicity and CMV serostatus was compiled. All discovery cohort repertoires had been generated on a single sequencing platform. The study was designed to test whether signatures of past pathogen exposure could be identified by cataloging public T cell receptors. A later analysis re-examined previously published TCR beta repertoires from 500 to 700 donors and added high-resolution HLA genotyping to investigate patterns of TCR occurrence. Rather than drawing on any new phenotypic data, the later analysis identified candidate immune exposures from TCR beta sequences and the way those sequences occurred across donors. In addition to the first cohort of about 650 subjects, a separate validation cohort of around 110 different subjects was used. The T cell repertoires of around 730 subjects were profiled by immunosequencing and related to cytomegalovirus serostatus. Across some 400 genotyped donors of the cohort, an average of roughly 250,000 unique TCR beta nucleotide sequences per donor were sequenced, and around 20% of those sequences were non-productive. Typing coverage varied by locus: about 629-630 donors for A, B, C, DRB1 and DQB1; approximately 560 for DQA1; approximately 610 for DPA1; around 490 for DPB1. A later genetic analysis took genome-wide SNP genotypes for about 55% of the roughly 670 donors and used that subset as a discovery cohort. Roughly 300 gigabases of sequencing data and approximately 93 million unique TCR sequences were included in an early release covering 550 to 800 HLA-typed donors. An earlier analysis of several hundred of the donors used high-throughput TCR beta sequencing to judge whether each TCR beta V gene segment behaved as functional or pseudogenic. To predict cytomegalovirus infection status, the study brought together high-throughput TCR immunosequencing, statistical association of individual TCRs with disease status, and machine learning. What the research found in general, with its limitations: According to a later analysis, parvovirus B19, influenza, CMV and Epstein-Barr virus appeared linked to several top co-occurrence clusters. A group of highly shared sequence variants was considered likely to be a technical artifact of the sequencing pipeline. The only immune exposure information available for the cohort was CMV serostatus. In vitro tests confirmed that a few of the cytomegalovirus-associated TCR beta chains recognize cytomegalovirus antigens. The presence/absence analyses assumed that sequencing depth was roughly uniform across donors, and that assumption may not be true. Assigning TCR associations to individual alleles was difficult when HLA alleles, especially DR and DQ, strongly co-occurred. In this cohort, only TCR beta chains were sequenced, and detectable features were limited by the absence of alpha or paired-chain data. In a later genetic analysis, fewer N-insertions in productive TCRs were reported among donors in an Asian-associated ancestry cluster than the approximately 630-donor mean. Linkage disequilibrium might explain the correlated functional status among segregating V segments, but an unknown experimental factor could not be excluded. In a later analysis, HLA-associated TCR beta chains were found to be more clonally expanded and to have lower generation probabilities than equally common non-associated chains. A later genetic analysis associated a missense DCLRE1C variant with V-gene and J-gene trimming of TCR beta chains, and an independent cohort replicated the association. Because counts were too low, 15 or so rarely observed V segments, including chromosome 9 orphons, were excluded from the earlier analysis of fewer than 650 of the donors. In an earlier analysis of over 550 of the donors, most TCR beta V segments were observed in productive rearrangements about 87% or about 30% of the time, broadly matching IMGT annotations. A later analysis found that most CMV-associated TCR beta chains appeared HLA-restricted, with HLA associations seemingly driven largely by CMV exposure. The study gave a list of about 150 TCR beta chains associated with cytomegalovirus. According to the authors, the approach could potentially be generalized to other disease states and immunological phenotypes. At a false discovery rate of 0.05, a later analysis linked under 20,000 TCR beta sequences to specific HLA alleles. Most TCR sequences were observed very rarely across donors, whereas some public TCRs were present in many individuals. Some IMGT-functional V segments, including TRBV6-2 and TRBV6-3, could not be told apart with the 87-base-pair reads, so those segments were excluded. A further reported finding was that TCR beta sequences accurately predicted the HLA-A and HLA-B alleles for most subjects in the first cohort. The classifier was reported to diagnose cytomegalovirus status with high specificity and sensitivity in both the original and validation cohorts. Because HLA typing was missing for some donors at each locus, association tests included only the typed subset. According to a later analysis, TCR association rates differed among HLA loci, with DRB1 alleles showing the most associated TCRs and HLA-C alleles showing the fewest.

The cohort consisted of fewer than 700 healthy bone marrow donors. At the time of sampling, all cohort members were nominally healthy, though unrecorded immune exposures were likely present. The donor was CMV seropositive and was included in the group of approximately 300 seropositive cohort members. A peripheral blood sample was collected from each donor, and TCR beta sequencing was performed on peripheral blood mononuclear cells. Genomic DNA extraction from the blood cell samples was performed with the Qiagen DNeasy Blood Extraction Kit. A word on this clone: What antigen it recognizes has not been identified. One base away there is no much larger clone; base qualities are not given.

At the junction V is shortened by 6 bases and J by 3 bases, with 12 bases in between. Inclusive of the bounding cysteine and phenylalanine, the CDR3 is 13 residues long. The kept DNA is CDR3 alone, 39 bases in frame from the first base. The germline V gene encodes CDR1 MNHEY and CDR2 SMNVEV (reference sequence). The library was built by means of the immunoSEQ multiplex PCR assay. A mixture of 60 forward primers for TCR Vbeta segments and 13 reverse primers for TCR Jbeta segments was used in the multiplex PCR. The CDR3 region of rearranged TCR beta genes was amplified from genomic DNA with a multiplex PCR assay. The amplified TCR beta libraries were sequenced on the Illumina HiSeq System as 87-base-pair reads. As for the authors' bioinformatics: In a later analysis, tens of millions of unique TCR beta chains were counted across the 500 to 700 repertoires, and some 10 million of these chains were shared by at least two donors. To remove PCR and sequencing errors, raw reads were error-corrected and collapsed into unique sequences using a nearest-neighbor algorithm that merged closely related sequences. To assign V, D and J gene segments, CDR3 sequences were aligned to IMGT reference sequences. For a sequence to be retained, at least a six-nucleotide match to both a V gene segment and a J gene segment was required. Rearrangements were classified as productive when the CDR3 lacked stop codons and remained in frame with V and J, and all other rearrangements were classified as non-productive. CDR3 was defined by IMGT convention, running from the second conserved V-encoded cysteine to the conserved J-encoded phenylalanine. Sequences without an unambiguous match to a single V gene segment were excluded from the earlier analysis of several hundred of the donors. An earlier analysis of around 600 of the donors classified V segments as functional when productive rearrangements were above 56.7% and as segregating when the standard deviation between donors was above 5%. To diagnose cytomegalovirus status from the catalog of TCR beta chain sequences, a statistical classification framework was built. In a later analysis, TCR nucleotide sequences were compared against IMGT/GENE-DB human TR gene sequences so that V and J genes could be assigned. Using the TCRdist pipeline, a later analysis assigned CDR3 sequences along with most-parsimonious VDJ recombination scenarios. In a later analysis, each TCR beta chain was defined by its CDR3 amino acid sequence together with its V-gene family, and reads lacking a unique V-gene family were excluded. A later analysis removed roughly 590 highly shared, low-generation-probability nucleotide sequences to deal with suspected cross-contamination and a sequencing artifact. A later analysis calculated a clonal expansion index for each public chain from normalized within-repertoire ranks of inferred template counts. In a later analysis, generation probabilities were computed with a VDJ recombination model fitted to out-of-frame rearrangements, and the resulting probabilities were checked against IGoR. In a later analysis, hypergeometric tests were used to score TCR-TCR, TCR-HLA and TCR-CMV co-occurrence, with a repertoire-size bias correction applied to TCR pairs. A later analysis estimated false discovery rates by permuting HLA or CMV assignments 20 times. In a later analysis, co-occurring TCRs were grouped using DBSCAN, and TCRdist sequence similarity was added for clustering within HLA-allele-positive subsets. For co-occurrence clustering, repertoires with fewer than 30,000 or more than 120,000 public chains were excluded, along with 5 or 6 repertoires with anomalous nucleotide sharing. TCRdb took over this immuneACCESS table, retaining in-frame rearrangements with V and J assigned. Such tables are incomplete; in checked studies, under half of the missing clones stem from an unresolved V gene, and the remainder is unexplained. V, J and clone size reflect that table, while D and trimming were determined from the DNA. The sample table lists about 150,000 clones, under 70% of them with a count of one. Under 11% of the sample lies in the top ten.

The sample was PBMCs. The sequence derives from a man in his thirties or forties in good health and CMV-seropositive. Recombination joined TRBV27 with TRBJ2-7, and possibly TRBD1, on 6 matching bases. The DNA is TGTGCCAGCAGGCCGGGACACTACTACGAGCAGTACTTC. It codes for CASRPGHYYEQYF.